The sequence of this T cell receptor beta chain was determined in a study of blood T cell repertoires in COVID-19. Trimming shortened V by 10 bases and J by 2 bases, and 11 bases separated the two germline ends. The CDR3 runs 13 residues. Germline lookup yields CDR1 LNHDA and CDR2 SQIVND (reference sequence). Per the original data handling: The assay estimated nucleated cells by amplifying reference gene primers. Some clones are missing from TCRdb's copy, which holds only in-frame ones; the method was immunoSEQ multiplex PCR. V and J calls and clone size follow that table, whereas D and trimming were derived from the DNA. The data contain 140,000 to 150,000 clones, around 82% of them singletons.

The TCR was taken from a woman aged 50 to 60 who had recovered from COVID-19. The sample was PBMCs or T cells enriched from blood (not recorded which). The chain is built from TRBV19 and TRBJ2-2; D gene unclear. The CDR3 loop is CATLWRNTGELFF. The CDR3 region has the DNA TGTGCCACCCTATGGAGAAACACCGGGGAGCTGTTTTTT.